Listed here are 9 T cell receptor beta chains from one sample, sequenced in a study of cytomegalovirus exposure and HLA in healthy donors. 13 Jbeta primers and 60 Vbeta primers were used for the PCR. Clones were read by immunoSEQ multiplex PCR, and TCRdb kept only the in-frame ones, dropping some. This sample has 95,000 to 150,000 clones, with around two thirds found just once. The sample taken for sequencing was PBMCs. All receptors come from a man between 60 and 75 years old in good health and CMV-seropositive.

The V and J genes are TRBV28 and TRBJ1-2; D is ambiguous. Germline CDR1 and CDR2: MDHEN and SYDVKM. The V and J ends lost 6 bases and 2 bases respectively, with 22 bases between them. The CDR3 totals 17 residues. This chain's CDR3 is CASRPPLWAKENYGYTF. CDR3 in DNA: TGTGCCAGCAGACCCCCTCTTTGGGCCAAAGAGAACTATGGCTACACCTTC.

This clone showed up just a few times. The chain couples TRBV11-1 to TRBJ1-6; D is ambiguous. Trimming stripped 5 bases from V and 5 bases from J, with 10 bases between. The CDR3 is made up of 14 amino acids. Germline CDR1 SGHAT, CDR2 FQDESV (reference sequence). CDR3 bases: TGTGCCAGCAGCAGGTCGGGGAATAATTCACCCCTCCACTTT. This gives the protein CASSRSGNNSPLHF.

This clone has a single count. The V and J genes are TRBV7-8 and TRBJ2-2; no clear D gene. The ends were cut back, 3 bases at V and 6 bases at J, with 8 bases in the middle. Germline V gene data show CDR1 as SGHVS and CDR2 as FQNEAQ. There are 13 residues in the CDR3. This CDR3 reads CASSLNLAGELFF. The CDR3 DNA reads as TGTGCCAGCAGCTTGAACTTGGCCGGGGAGCTGTTTTTT.

The rearrangement links TRBV18 to TRBJ2-7, with 12 bases lining up with TRBD2. Germline loops: CDR1 KGHSH, CDR2 LQKENI. After removal of 3 bases from V and 7 bases from J, the junction contained 4 bases not matched to a gene. The CDR3 is 14 residues long. CDR3 sequence reads: CASSPGTSGPEQYF. The CDR3 nucleotides read TGTGCCAGCTCACCGGGGACTAGCGGGCCAGAGCAGTACTTC.

This clone has a handful of counts. The rearrangement joins TRBV28 to TRBJ2-3; the D is unclear. Deletions cut 7 bases from V and 1 base from J, with 12 bases between. The CDR3 runs 14 residues. Germline CDR1 MDHEN, CDR2 SYDVKM. The CDR3 sequence: CASIPHSRTDTQYF. The CDR3 nucleotides read TGTGCCAGCATCCCCCACTCCCGCACAGATACGCAGTATTTT.

V gene TRBV9 combines with J gene TRBJ2-2, with D hard to call. V was cut by 5 bases and J by 1 base, with 18 bases left in between. CDR3 length: 17 residues. CDR1 SGDLS and CDR2 YYNGEE come from the germline V gene. The CDR3, as DNA: TGTGCCAGCAGTTCGTCGATGCAACTATGGAACACCGGGGAGCTGTTTTTT. Protein product: CASSSSMQLWNTGELFF. Variable domain in full (rest from reference TRBV9 and TRBJ2-2): DSGVTQTPKHLITATGQRVTLRCSPRSGDLSVYWYQQSLDQGLQFLIQYYNGEERAKGNILERFSAQQFPDLHSELNLSSLELGDSALYFCASSSSMQLWNTGELFFGEGSRLTVL.

The chain uses TRBV5-4 and TRBJ1-2; 9 positions match TRBD1. This CDR3 contains 13 residues. The V segment lost 4 bases and the J segment 3 bases; nucleotides outside the gene matches: 1. The germline CDR1 and CDR2 sequences are SGHNT and YYREEE (reference sequence). The CDR3 bases are TGTGCCAGCAGCCGGACAGGGGACTATGGCTACACCTTC. Its translation is CASSRTGDYGYTF.

This clone occurred a few times. The chain is built from TRBV5-1 and TRBJ2-7; TRBD1 agrees at 11 bases. Trimming at V came to 1 base and at J to 2 bases, leaving 2 bases not matched to a gene. Germline V lookup: CDR1 SGHRS, CDR2 YFSETQ. The CDR3 has 15 amino acids. The CDR3 spells CASSLRTGGAYEQYF. The CDR3 region has the DNA TGCGCCAGCAGCTTGCGGACAGGGGGCGCCTACGAGCAGTACTTC.

This clone came up once. The rearrangement joins TRBV5-1 to TRBJ2-7; D not resolved. The CDR3 consists of 13 residues. Trimming stripped 0 bases from V and 3 bases from J, with 7 bases between. In germline, CDR1 is SGHRS, CDR2 YFSETQ. The CDR3 bases are TGCGCCAGCAGCTTGGAGCGTCACTACGAGCAGTACTTC. Residues: CASSLERHYEQYF.